Each of the 26 T cell receptor beta chains below was sequenced from the same sample in a study of blood T cell repertoires in COVID-19 (dated by TCRdb to 2018 to 2020). The library was generated by the immunoSEQ multiplex PCR assay. This immuneACCESS table, as held by TCRdb, lists in-frame sequences with V and J called but not all clones. Of the missing ones, under half trace to an unresolved V gene in checked studies; the others have no known cause. For this sample the table gives about 400,000 clones, of which about 88% were detected only once. The ten largest account for approximately 2.9% of the sample. Source material: peripheral blood. All receptors come from a human donor in a cohort sampled during active COVID-19.

This clone is a singleton in its sample. V and J are TRBV28 and TRBJ2-5; a weak D match, TRBD2 (6 bases). With 11 bases removed from V and 2 bases from J, the gap between germline ends came to 15 bases. The germline V gene encodes CDR1 MDHEN and CDR2 SYDVKM. The CDR3 has 13 amino acids. CDR3 region: CAGGDGRQETQYF. The CDR3 bases are TGTGCCGGCGGGGACGGACGGCAAGAGACCCAGTACTTC.

The sample holds one count of this clone. The gene calls are TRBV9 and TRBJ2-3; the match to TRBD2 covers 7 bases. The CDR3 extends over 15 amino acids. Germline CDR1 reads SGDLS; CDR2 reads YYNGEE. V trimming: 3 bases; J trimming: 2 bases; junction bases outside the gene matches: 6. CDR3 nucleotides: TGTGCCAGCAGCGGTAAGGGGAGGGACACAGATACGCAGTATTTT. Amino acid sequence: CASSGKGRDTDTQYF.

This clone was detected only a few times. This CDR3 is also generated by other DNA sequences in the sample. This sequence joins TRBV19 and TRBJ2-5; TRBD2 matches 8 bases. This CDR3 has 14 amino acids. The germline CDR1 and CDR2 sequences are LNHDA and SQIVND (reference sequence). V was clipped by 5 bases and J by 5 bases; unmatched bases: 7. CDR3 loop: CASSPRTSFETQYF. In DNA, the CDR3 is TGTGCCAGTAGTCCCCGGACTAGCTTCGAGACCCAGTACTTC.

This clone was found once. This chain connects TRBV19 to TRBJ2-6, with a tentative D call TRBD2 (5 bases). V was shortened by 6 bases and J by 1 base, with 10 bases between the two germline ends. This CDR3 is 15 amino acids long. Germline V gene sequence: CDR1 LNHDA, CDR2 SQIVND (reference sequence). CDR3 amino acids: CASRMGSSGANVLTF. CDR3 DNA sequence: TGTGCCAGTAGAATGGGGAGTTCTGGGGCCAACGTCCTGACTTTC.

This chain joins TRBV7-9 and TRBJ1-2; 12 bases fit TRBD1. The CDR3 loop spans 16 amino acids. V was clipped by 1 base and J by 7 bases; unmatched bases: 7. CDR1 and CDR2 (germline): SEHNR, FQNEAQ (reference sequence). The CDR3 region has the DNA TGTGCCAGCAGCTTAGAATGGGGACAGGGGGCCGCTGGCTACACCTTC. Encoded protein: CASSLEWGQGAAGYTF.

The chain carries TRBV4-1 and TRBJ1-3; TRBD1 matches 7 bases. CDR3 length: 16 amino acids. V gave up 5 bases and J gave up 2 bases; unmatched junction bases: 9. Germline CDR1 reads MGHRA; CDR2 reads YSYEKL. CDR3 region: CASSSRDSPPGNTIYF. DNA of the CDR3: TGCGCCAGCAGCTCCCGGGACAGCCCGCCTGGAAACACCATATATTTT.

The table lists this clone with a count of one. J is TRBJ2-3 and V is TRBV5-1, with TRBD2 as a possible D gene (5 bases). This CDR3 has 14 residues. The V end lost 2 bases, the J end lost 1 base, and 8 bases lay between the germline ends. Germline assignment: CDR1 SGHRS and CDR2 YFSETQ. CDR3 DNA: TGCGCCAGCAGCTTAGCGGTACGCACAGATACGCAGTATTTT. This gives the protein CASSLAVRTDTQYF.

This chain uses TRBV5-1 with TRBJ2-5; maybe TRBD1 (6 bases). CDR1 and CDR2 from the germline V gene are SGHRS and YFSETQ. The ends were cut back, 4 bases at V and 0 bases at J, with 13 bases in the middle. CDR3 size: 15 residues. CDR3 nucleotides: TGCGCCAGCAGCACCAAAGACAGGTACCAAGAGACCCAGTACTTC. This codes for CASSTKDRYQETQYF.

The chain is built from TRBV5-6 and TRBJ1-5; D gene uncertain. V lost 4 bases and J 9 bases, leaving 14 bases between the germline ends. The CDR3 totals 13 residues. From germline, CDR1 is SGHDT and CDR2 YYEEEE. The CDR3 sequence is CASSLTQSGPQHF. Here the CDR3 DNA reads TGTGCCAGCAGCCTGACCCAGTCGGGGCCCCAGCATTTT.

J is TRBJ2-5 and V is TRBV4-1; tentative D call: TRBD2 (5 bases). The CDR3 has 14 amino acids. Germline CDR1 is MGHRA and CDR2 is YSYEKL. Between the trimmed V and J ends, which lost 0 bases and 6 bases, there was a span of 11 bases. For the CDR3, the DNA is TGCGCCAGCAGCCAAGATAGGGAGTTAAAGACCCAGTACTTC. It translates to CASSQDRELKTQYF.

The chain combines TRBV18 with TRBJ2-3; TRBD1 matches at 10 bases. With 3 bases clipped from V and 1 base from J, the junction kept 7 bases outside the gene matches. The CDR3 consists of 17 residues. CDR1 is KGHSH and CDR2 is LQKENI in the germline V gene. For the CDR3, the DNA is TGTGCCAGCTCACCGAATACCGGGACAGGGGGCACAGATACGCAGTATTTT. Its protein is CASSPNTGTGGTDTQYF.

The chain is built from TRBV30 and TRBJ2-1; D is perhaps TRBD2 (6 bases). Germline V CDR1 and CDR2: GTSNPN, SVGIG (reference sequence). V shed 0 bases and J shed 3 bases, with 18 bases lying between them. The CDR3 runs to 17 residues. CDR3 bases: TGTGCCTGGAGTGTACGTTGGGACTCGCTAAACTACAATGAGCAGTTCTTC. Translated, it gives CAWSVRWDSLNYNEQFF.

This clone has just one count. The chain couples TRBV10-1 to TRBJ2-5; D is undetermined. Trimming shortened V by 4 bases and J by 4 bases, and 10 bases separated the two germline ends. The V gene's germline CDR1 is WNHNN and CDR2 SYGVQD (reference sequence). The CDR3 is made up of 13 amino acids. CDR3 nucleotides: TGCGCCAGCAGTGGAGGTATCGGAGAGACCCAGTACTTC. Its translation: CASSGGIGETQYF.

The chain carries TRBV4-1 and TRBJ2-3, with 8 bases lining up with TRBD1. Trimming took 2 bases from V and 4 from J; bases not matched to a gene: 5. CDR1 and CDR2 (germline): MGHRA, YSYEKL. The CDR3 covers 15 residues. CDR3 loop: CASSQTGGHADTQYF. The CDR3 DNA follows: TGCGCCAGCAGCCAAACAGGGGGTCACGCAGATACGCAGTATTTT.

In its sample, this clone was seen a few times. V and J are TRBV2 and TRBJ1-4, with TRBD1 identical over 9 bases. V lost 6 bases to trimming and J lost 7 bases; unmatched junction nucleotides: 6. This CDR3 spans 14 amino acids. In germline, CDR1 is SNHLY, CDR2 FYNNEI. DNA for the CDR3: TGTGCCAGCAGAGGGACAGGGCAGTTTGAAAAACTGTTTTTT. Its translation: CASRGTGQFEKLFF.

This chain uses TRBV30 with TRBJ1-4; unclear D gene. With 1 base removed from V and 4 bases from J, the gap between germline ends came to 7 bases. This CDR3 spans 13 amino acids. Germline V lookup: CDR1 GTSNPN, CDR2 SVGIG (reference sequence). The CDR3 protein is CAWSDSSNEKLFF. CDR3 nucleotide sequence: TGTGCCTGGAGTGACTCTAGTAATGAAAAACTGTTTTTT.

In its sample, this clone was seen a few times. J is TRBJ1-2 and V is TRBV5-5, with 9 bases aligning to TRBD1. The CDR3 loop spans 16 amino acids. Per germline, CDR1 SGHKS and CDR2 YYEKEE (reference sequence). With V trimmed by 0 bases and J by 4 bases, 7 bases remained unmatched. Written as DNA, the CDR3 is TGTGCCAGCAGCTTGGCGTGGGGACAGGGCACCTATGGCTACACCTTC. Its translation: CASSLAWGQGTYGYTF.

Only a few counts were recorded for this clone. The chain has TRBV6-5 and TRBJ2-2, with a tentative D call TRBD2 (6 bases). Between the trimmed V and J ends, which lost 8 bases and 5 bases, there was a span of 15 bases. The germline V gene has CDR1 MNHEY and CDR2 SVGAGI. The CDR3 consists of 14 residues. CDR3 residues: CASQWRGRTGELFF. In DNA, the CDR3 is TGTGCCAGCCAGTGGAGGGGAAGGACCGGGGAGCTGTTTTTT.

The gene calls are TRBV2 and TRBJ2-7, with 7 bases identical to TRBD1. This CDR3 has 17 amino acids. Germline assignment: CDR1 SNHLY and CDR2 FYNNEI. Trimming removed 6 bases from V and 5 bases from J; junction bases left unmatched: 19. CDR3 protein: CASSLETSAGGGDEQYF. The CDR3 DNA sequence: TGTGCCAGCAGCCTGGAGACATCGGCAGGGGGTGGCGACGAGCAGTACTTC. The full variable domain, in which reference TRBV2 and TRBJ2-7 provide the parts outside the CDR3, is EPEVTQTPSHQVTQMGQEVILRCVPISNHLYFYWYRQILGQKVEFLVSFYNNEISEKSEIFDDQFSVERPDGSNFTLKIRSTKLEDSAMYFCASSLETSAGGGDEQYFGPGTRLTVT.

This chain uses TRBV18 with TRBJ1-2, with D possibly TRBD1 on 6 matching bases. Trimming pared 3 bases from V and 6 bases from J, leaving 11 bases between. In germline, CDR1 is KGHSH, CDR2 LQKENI. This CDR3 contains 13 residues. For the CDR3, the DNA is TGTGCCAGCTCACCCGCGCGGACAGATGGCTACACCTTC. Amino acid sequence: CASSPARTDGYTF. The full variable domain, completed using reference TRBV18 and TRBJ1-2, is NAGVMQNPRHLVRRRGQEARLRCSPMKGHSHVYWYRQLPEEGLKFMVYLQKENIIDESGMPKERFSAEFPKEGPSILRIQQVVRGDSAAYFCASSPARTDGYTFGSGTRLTVV.

The DNA for the CDR3 is TGTGCCAGCACCACCCTACGGACGAGGGAACTGTTTTTT. This gives the protein CASTTLRTRELFF. The V and J genes are TRBV5-8 and TRBJ1-4, with D unclear. Germline loops: CDR1 SGHTS, CDR2 YDEGEE. There are 13 residues in the CDR3. Trimming took 6 bases from V and 12 from J, leaving 18 bases between them. Full variable domain (remainder filled in from reference TRBV5-8 and TRBJ1-4): EAGVTQSPTHLIKTRGQQATLRCSPISGHTSVYWYQQALGLGLQFLLWYDEGEERNRGNFPPRFSGRQFPNYSSELNVNALELEDSALYLCASTTLRTRELFFGSGTQLSVL.

V gene TRBV2 combines with J gene TRBJ2-3, with TRBD2 matching over 14 bases. After removal of 7 bases from V and 15 bases from J, the junction contained 3 bases not matched to a gene. Germline V lookup: CDR1 SNHLY, CDR2 FYNNEI. The CDR3 is made up of 11 amino acids. The CDR3 bases are TGTGCCAGCACGGGACTAGCGGGAGCTTATTTT. Its translation: CASTGLAGAYF.

The chain employs TRBV6-5 and TRBJ1-3, with 7 bases matching TRBD1. J gave up 5 bases and V 0 bases, and 4 bases lay outside the gene matches. From germline, CDR1 is MNHEY and CDR2 SVGAGI. The CDR3 is 15 amino acids. CDR3 DNA: TGTGCCAGCAGTTACTCGACAGGGCGCAGAAACACCATATATTTT. The encoded protein is CASSYSTGRRNTIYF.

The chain is built from TRBV9 and TRBJ2-3; D ambiguous. V dropped 0 bases and J dropped 4 bases, with 15 bases sitting between them. CDR3 length: 16 amino acids. CDR1 and CDR2 from the germline V gene are SGDLS and YYNGEE. The CDR3 DNA follows: TGTGCCAGCAGCGTAGGAGACTCTCCTGATGCAGATACGCAGTATTTT. Amino acids: CASSVGDSPDADTQYF.

The V call is TRBV30, the J call TRBJ1-5; the D gene is possibly TRBD1 (6 bases). Trimming took 2 bases from V and 9 from J, leaving 14 bases between them. The CDR3 spans 13 residues. Germline V CDR1 and CDR2: GTSNPN, SVGIG (reference sequence). The CDR3 nucleotides are TGTGCCTGGAGTTCACCGGACAGAGGGCCCCAGCATTTT. Translating gives CAWSSPDRGPQHF.

The rearrangement uses TRBV5-1 and TRBJ2-3; TRBD1 matches at 8 bases. CDR3 size: 18 residues. Per germline, CDR1 SGHRS and CDR2 YFSETQ. The V and J ends lost 2 bases and 2 bases, in that order; junction bases with no gene match: 13. CDR3 protein: CASSLRLQGAEDTDTQYF. DNA of the CDR3: TGCGCCAGCAGCTTACGACTTCAGGGGGCAGAGGACACAGATACGCAGTATTTT.